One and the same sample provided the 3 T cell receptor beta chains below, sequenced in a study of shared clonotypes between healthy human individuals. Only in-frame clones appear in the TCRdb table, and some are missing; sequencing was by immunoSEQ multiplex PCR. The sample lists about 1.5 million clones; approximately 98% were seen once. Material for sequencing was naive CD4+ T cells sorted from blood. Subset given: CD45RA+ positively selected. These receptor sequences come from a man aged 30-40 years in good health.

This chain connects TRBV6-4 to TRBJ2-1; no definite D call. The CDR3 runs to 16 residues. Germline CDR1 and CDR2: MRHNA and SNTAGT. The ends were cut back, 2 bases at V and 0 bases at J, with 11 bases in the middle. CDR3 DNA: TGTGCCAGCAGTGACGAGTGGAGTAGCTCCTACAATGAGCAGTTCTTC. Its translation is CASSDEWSSSYNEQFF.

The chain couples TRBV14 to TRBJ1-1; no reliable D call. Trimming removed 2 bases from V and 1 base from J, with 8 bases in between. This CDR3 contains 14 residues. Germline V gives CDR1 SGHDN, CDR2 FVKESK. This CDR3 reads CASSQYRPNTEAFF. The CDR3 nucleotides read TGTGCCAGCAGCCAATACAGACCGAACACTGAAGCTTTCTTT. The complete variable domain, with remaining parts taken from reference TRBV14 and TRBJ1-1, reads EAGVTQFPSHSVIEKGQTVTLRCDPISGHDNLYWYRRVMGKEIKFLLHFVKESKQDESGMPNNRFLAERTGGTYSTLKVQPAELEDSGVYFCASSQYRPNTEAFFGQGTRLTVV.

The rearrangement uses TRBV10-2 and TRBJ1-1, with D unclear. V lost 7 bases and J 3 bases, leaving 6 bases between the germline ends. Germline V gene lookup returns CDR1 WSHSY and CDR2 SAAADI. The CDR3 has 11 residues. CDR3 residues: CASIKYTEAFF. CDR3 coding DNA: TGCGCCAGCATCAAATACACTGAAGCTTTCTTT.